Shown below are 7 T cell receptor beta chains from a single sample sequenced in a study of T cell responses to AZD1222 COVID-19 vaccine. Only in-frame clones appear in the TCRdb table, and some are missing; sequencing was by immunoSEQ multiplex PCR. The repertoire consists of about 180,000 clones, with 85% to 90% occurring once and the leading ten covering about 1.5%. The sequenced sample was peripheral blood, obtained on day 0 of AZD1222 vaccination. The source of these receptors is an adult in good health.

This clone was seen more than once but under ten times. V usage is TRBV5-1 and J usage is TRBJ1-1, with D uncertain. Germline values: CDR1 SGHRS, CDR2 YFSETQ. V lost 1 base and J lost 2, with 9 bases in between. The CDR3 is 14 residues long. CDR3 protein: CASSLTAANTEAFF. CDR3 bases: TGCGCCAGCAGCTTGACAGCGGCAAACACTGAAGCTTTCTTT.

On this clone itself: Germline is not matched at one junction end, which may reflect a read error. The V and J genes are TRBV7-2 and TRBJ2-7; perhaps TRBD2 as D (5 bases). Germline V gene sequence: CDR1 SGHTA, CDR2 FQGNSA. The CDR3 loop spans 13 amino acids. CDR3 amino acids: CASSLAGSAQTNF. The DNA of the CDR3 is TGTGCCAGCAGCTTAGCGGGAAGCGCCCAGACTAACTTC.

The CDR3 region has the DNA TGTGCCAGCAGTGAAGCGTTTCGGCAGGGTCAGCCCCAGCATTTT. As protein: CASSEAFRQGQPQHF. The V gene is TRBV2, the J gene TRBJ1-5; D is possibly TRBD1 (5 bases). The CDR3 loop spans 15 amino acids. V lost 0 bases to trimming and J lost 6 bases, with 12 bases between them. From germline, CDR1 is SNHLY and CDR2 FYNNEI.

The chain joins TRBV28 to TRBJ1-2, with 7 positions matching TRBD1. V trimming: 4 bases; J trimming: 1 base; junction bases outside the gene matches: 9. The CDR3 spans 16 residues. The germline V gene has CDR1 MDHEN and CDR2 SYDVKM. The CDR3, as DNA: TGTGCCAGCAGTTCGGGACAGCGGGGACTTAACTATGGCTACACCTTC. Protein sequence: CASSSGQRGLNYGYTF.

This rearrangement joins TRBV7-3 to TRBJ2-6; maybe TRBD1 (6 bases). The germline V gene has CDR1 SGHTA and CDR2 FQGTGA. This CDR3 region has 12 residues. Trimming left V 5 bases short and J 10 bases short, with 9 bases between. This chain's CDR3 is CASSQGPNVLTF. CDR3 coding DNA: TGTGCCAGCAGCCAGGGGCCGAACGTCCTGACTTTC.

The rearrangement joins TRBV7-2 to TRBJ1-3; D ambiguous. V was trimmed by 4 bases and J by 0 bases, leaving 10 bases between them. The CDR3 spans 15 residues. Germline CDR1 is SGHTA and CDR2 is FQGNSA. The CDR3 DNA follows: TGTGCCAGCAGCTCCGGACTGTACTCTGGAAACACCATATATTTT. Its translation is CASSSGLYSGNTIYF.

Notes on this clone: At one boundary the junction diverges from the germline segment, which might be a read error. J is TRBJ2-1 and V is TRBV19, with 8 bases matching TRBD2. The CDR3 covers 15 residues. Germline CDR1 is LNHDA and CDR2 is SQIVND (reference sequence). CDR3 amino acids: CASSIGLAGYNEQFF. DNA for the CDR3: TGTGCCAGTAGCATAGGGCTAGCGGGCTACAATGAGCAGTTCTTC.